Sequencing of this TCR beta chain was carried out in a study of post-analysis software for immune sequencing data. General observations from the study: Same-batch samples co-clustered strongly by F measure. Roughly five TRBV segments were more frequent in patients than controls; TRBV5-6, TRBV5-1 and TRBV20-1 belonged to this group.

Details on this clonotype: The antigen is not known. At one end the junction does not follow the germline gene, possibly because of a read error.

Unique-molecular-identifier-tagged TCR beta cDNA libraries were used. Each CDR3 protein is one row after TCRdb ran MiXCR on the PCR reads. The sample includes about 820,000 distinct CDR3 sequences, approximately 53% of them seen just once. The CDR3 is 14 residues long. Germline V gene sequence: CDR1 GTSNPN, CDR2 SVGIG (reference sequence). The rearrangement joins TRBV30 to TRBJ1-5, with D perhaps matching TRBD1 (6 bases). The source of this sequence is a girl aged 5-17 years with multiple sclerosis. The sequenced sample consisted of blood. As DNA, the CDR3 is TGTGCCTGGAGTTCGAGAGGGGACAATCGGCCCCAGCATTTT. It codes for CAWSSRGDNRPQHF. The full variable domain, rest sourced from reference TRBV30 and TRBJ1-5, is SQTIHQWPATLVQPVGSPLSLECTVEGTSNPNLYWYRQAAGRGLQLLFYSVGIGQISSEVPQNLSASRPQDRQFILSSKKLLLSDSGFYLCAWSSRGDNRPQHFGDGTRLSIL.